This note documents a single T cell receptor beta chain sequence. Its antigen is unidentified. This specimen comes from a study of T-cell reconstitution after alpha-beta-depleted transplantation in children. The study, taken as a whole, reports: Recipient T cells and thymic progenitors that survived were the source of the high TCRbeta diversity seen at day 60 in some patients.

Construction of the TCRbeta library involved unique molecular identifiers. One entry per CDR3 protein results from TCRdb running MiXCR on the PCR reads. The table has roughly 490,000 distinct CDR3 sequences, more than 9.5% seen once; the top ten hold roughly 15%. This CDR3 has 15 residues. Trimming removed 6 bases from V and 3 bases from J, with 12 bases in between. The sequencing here drew on PBMCs, mostly from graft donor cells, taken 180 days after TCRalphabeta/CD19-depleted stem cell transplant. The source is a female patient aged 2-10 years who had a stem cell transplant for aplastic anemia, so the T cells may come from the graft donor. The chain links TRBV12-3 or TRBV12-4 to TRBJ2-6; no clear D gene. CDR3 coding DNA: TGTGCCAGCAGCACCCCCCTGGGTGGGGCCAACGTCCTGACTTTC. Translation: CASSTPLGGANVLTF.